Here is one T cell receptor (beta chain) with its context. The CDR3 is 15 residues long. The sample is drawn from a study of CXCR3-negative and CXCR3-positive naive CD8 T cells. Each TRB cDNA library was prepared by 5' RACE (with UMI labels). TCRdb reprocessed the 5' RACE reads; each CDR3 protein has one entry and no DNA is given. The listing records over 35,000 distinct CDR3 sequences. The chain combines TRBV12-3 or TRBV12-4 with TRBJ2-2; TCRdb names TRBD2, which stays unverified in the absence of DNA. This sequence was found in a human donor in good health. Some clones in this sample may be carry-over from other donors' samples. Sequencing was done on a sample of memory CD8+ T cells from blood. The CDR3 region is CASRRRETNTGELFF.